Following are 28 T cell receptor beta chains from one sample sequenced in a study of cytomegalovirus exposure and HLA in healthy donors. Both 60 Vbeta primers and 13 Jbeta primers went into the PCR. Produced via immunoSEQ multiplex PCR; TCRdb's table is partial and in-frame only. The sample shows 120,000 or so clones, 70% to 90% of them seen only once. The source material was PBMCs. All receptors come from a man between 18 and 29 years old in good health and CMV-seropositive.

The V gene is TRBV7-9, the J gene TRBJ1-1; 7 bases line up with TRBD1. V was clipped by 5 bases and J by 1 base; unmatched bases: 10. The germline V gene has CDR1 SEHNR and CDR2 FQNEAQ (reference sequence). The length of the CDR3 is 16 residues. The chain's CDR3 is CASSPPGTDKNTEAFF. DNA for the CDR3: TGTGCCAGCAGCCCCCCCGGGACAGACAAGAACACTGAAGCTTTCTTT.

The chain carries TRBV7-3 and TRBJ2-5; TRBD1 aligns across 9 bases. The CDR3 is 16 residues long. V shed 1 base and J 9 bases; nucleotides not matched to a gene: 12. Germline V gene data show CDR1 as SGHTA and CDR2 as FQGTGA. The CDR3 DNA is TGTGCCAGCAGCTTAAGTCCGCCCGGGACAGGGAGTTCCCAGTACTTC. Translated, it gives CASSLSPPGTGSSQYF.

The chain couples TRBV10-3 to TRBJ2-1, with unresolved D. Germline V gene lookup returns CDR1 ENHRY and CDR2 SYGVKD. Trimming shortened V by 4 bases and J by 4 bases, and 11 bases separated the two germline ends. This CDR3 contains 14 residues. The CDR3: CAISGFGGYNEQFF. Here the CDR3 DNA reads TGTGCCATCAGTGGGTTTGGCGGTTACAATGAGCAGTTCTTC.

A word on this clone: The germline gene is not matched at one end of the junction; a read error may be the cause. Other DNA sequences in the sample encode the same CDR3. The chain carries TRBV6-1 and TRBJ1-6, with D perhaps matching TRBD1 (6 bases). CDR1 is MNHNS and CDR2 is SASEGT in the germline V gene. CDR3 length: 14 residues. The CDR3, as DNA: TGTGCCAGCAATCGGGACACTCATAATTCACCCCTCCACTTC. Translation: CASNRDTHNSPLHF.

The CDR3 sequence is CASSELNFGGETQYF. In DNA form, the CDR3 reads TGTGCCAGCAGTGAACTTAACTTCGGCGGGGAGACCCAGTACTTC. This chain joins TRBV2 and TRBJ2-5, with a weak D call TRBD2 (5 bases). CDR1 is SNHLY, CDR2 FYNNEI, per germline. Deletions cut 2 bases from V and 5 bases from J, with 15 bases between. There are 15 residues in the CDR3.

This clone was detected only once. The gene calls are TRBV5-1 and TRBJ2-3; 10 bases match TRBD2. Germline V gene lookup returns CDR1 SGHRS and CDR2 YFSETQ. The CDR3 is 15 residues long. J was trimmed by 2 bases and V by 2 bases; bases with no gene match: 2. CDR3 DNA sequence: TGCGCCAGCAGCTTAGCGGGGGGGCCCACAGATACGCAGTATTTT. Its translation: CASSLAGGPTDTQYF.

The chain joins TRBV7-9 to TRBJ2-7, with TRBD1 matching 10 bases. After removal of 3 bases from V and 6 bases from J, the junction contained 8 bases not matched to a gene. This CDR3 has 15 residues. Germline CDR1 reads SEHNR; CDR2 reads FQNEAQ (reference sequence). CDR3 loop: CASSLPGQGRFEQYF. DNA of the CDR3: TGTGCCAGCAGCTTGCCGGGACAGGGGCGTTTCGAGCAGTACTTC.

With regard to this clone: This specimen includes other DNA sequences encoding the same CDR3. V gene TRBV5-1 combines with J gene TRBJ1-3; unclear D gene. The CDR3 consists of 14 residues. V gave up 2 bases and J gave up 1 base, with 7 bases separating them. Germline values: CDR1 SGHRS, CDR2 YFSETQ. This CDR3 is CASSLGGSGNTIYF. Written as DNA, the CDR3 is TGCGCCAGCAGCTTAGGAGGGTCTGGAAACACCATATATTTT. The full variable domain, with the rest looked up from reference TRBV5-1 and TRBJ1-3, is KAGVTQTPRYLIKTRGQQVTLSCSPISGHRSVSWYQQTPGQGLQFLFEYFSETQRNKGNFPGRFSGRQFSNSRSEMNVSTLELGDSALYLCASSLGGSGNTIYFGEGSWLTVV.

This clone was observed once. This chain joins TRBV7-8 and TRBJ2-7, with 10 bases identical to TRBD2. The V and J ends lost 5 bases and 5 bases, in that order; junction bases with no gene match: 6. The CDR3 covers 14 residues. CDR1 and CDR2 (germline): SGHVS, FQNEAQ. The CDR3 region is CASSPRAGGNEQYF. The CDR3 coding sequence is TGTGCCAGCAGCCCTCGAGCGGGGGGGAACGAGCAGTACTTC. The whole variable domain, filled in from reference TRBV7-8 and TRBJ2-7, reads GAGVSQSPRYKVAKRGQDVALRCDPISGHVSLFWYQQALGQGPEFLTYFQNEAQLDKSGLPSDRFFAERPEGSVSTLKIQRTQQEDSAVYLCASSPRAGGNEQYFGPGTRLTVT.

The rearrangement joins TRBV7-2 to TRBJ2-5, with D uncertain. V lost 4 bases and J lost 5, with 14 bases in between. The germline V gene has CDR1 SGHTA and CDR2 FQGNSA. The CDR3 is 14 amino acids. The CDR3 is CASSSGWLAETQYF. CDR3 in DNA: TGTGCCAGCAGCTCCGGGTGGCTGGCGGAGACCCAGTACTTC.

The chain combines TRBV6-6 with TRBJ2-1, with TRBD2 identical over 10 bases. Unmatched junction bases numbered 9, after V lost 2 bases and J lost 8 bases. Looked up from germline, CDR1 is MNHNY and CDR2 is SVGAGI (reference sequence). The CDR3 consists of 16 residues. The CDR3 DNA sequence: TGTGCCAGCAGTTACCCACAGCGGGGGGGCCCCGATGAGCAGTTCTTC. This encodes CASSYPQRGGPDEQFF.

The V and J genes are TRBV10-3 and TRBJ2-1, with 12 bases aligning to TRBD1. The germline CDR1 and CDR2 sequences are ENHRY and SYGVKD. V gave up 3 bases and J gave up 9 bases; unmatched junction bases: 6. CDR3 size: 15 residues. CDR3 amino acids: CAISDRDRGRGEQFF. The CDR3 nucleotides are TGTGCCATCAGTGACCGGGACAGGGGGCGCGGTGAGCAGTTCTTC.

This clone was counted once. The chain combines TRBV19 with TRBJ2-7, with TRBD2 identical over 10 bases. The length of the CDR3 is 14 residues. CDR1 is LNHDA, CDR2 SQIVND, per germline (reference sequence). The ends lost 5 bases at V and 5 bases at J; junction bases unmatched: 6. The CDR3 DNA reads TGTGCCAGTAGTGCATGGGGGACTAGCGACGAGCAGTACTTC. Translating it yields CASSAWGTSDEQYF.

V usage is TRBV20-1 and J usage is TRBJ1-2, with D possibly matching TRBD1 (6 bases). V lost 5 bases and J 7 bases, leaving 11 bases between the germline ends. There are 11 residues in the CDR3. Germline V gene lookup returns CDR1 DFQATT and CDR2 SNEGSKA (reference sequence). The DNA for the CDR3 is TGCAGTGCTGAAGGGGGTCGTGGCTACACCTTC. It specifies CSAEGGRGYTF.

V gene TRBV28 combines with J gene TRBJ1-3, with 9 bases identical to TRBD1. The V segment lost 4 bases and the J segment 2 bases; nucleotides outside the gene matches: 6. CDR1 MDHEN and CDR2 SYDVKM come from the germline V gene. The CDR3 contains 16 residues. This chain's CDR3 is CASSSQQGAAGNTIYF. The DNA for the CDR3 is TGTGCCAGCAGTTCACAACAGGGGGCTGCTGGAAACACCATATATTTT.

The rearrangement joins TRBV21-1 to TRBJ1-5; TRBD1, the D gene given by the table, was not confirmed from the DNA. TRBV21-1 constitutes a pseudogene. The CDR3 totals 15 residues. The CDR3, as DNA: TGTGCCAGCAGTCGCCAGGGGTGGATTGGTCAGCCCCAGCATTTT. Amino acid sequence: CASSRQGWIGQPQHF.

The chain carries TRBV10-3 and TRBJ2-2, with 7 nucleotides matching TRBD2. CDR1 ENHRY and CDR2 SYGVKD come from the germline V gene. The junction had 11 bases not matched to a gene; V was cut back by 7 bases and J by 3 bases. The CDR3 extends over 16 amino acids. The CDR3 region has the DNA TGTGCCATCACTCCCTTCCTGGCGGGGGACACCGGGGAGCTGTTTTTT. Its protein is CAITPFLAGDTGELFF.

This chain connects TRBV5-1 to TRBJ2-3, with D uncertain. Germline V gene sequence: CDR1 SGHRS, CDR2 YFSETQ. This CDR3 contains 13 residues. With 4 bases removed from V and 0 bases from J, the gap between germline ends came to 6 bases. In DNA, the CDR3 is TGCGCCAGCAGCCCCGGGAGCACAGATACGCAGTATTTT. Its protein is CASSPGSTDTQYF.

The V and J genes are TRBV6-1 and TRBJ2-1; 7 bases fit TRBD2. V lost 6 bases and J lost 5; bases outside the gene matches: 10. The CDR3 spans 15 residues. The germline gives CDR1 MNHNS, CDR2 SASEGT. CDR3 region: CASRLGGGIHNEQFF. The DNA for the CDR3 is TGTGCCAGCAGGCTTGGGGGGGGGATCCACAATGAGCAGTTCTTC.

This clone is a singleton in its sample. The V gene is TRBV27, the J gene TRBJ2-5; the match to TRBD2 covers 14 bases. The CDR3 covers 16 residues. Per the germline V gene, CDR1 is MNHEY and CDR2 is SMNVEV (reference sequence). J gave up 5 bases and V 5 bases, and 7 bases lay outside the gene matches. In nucleotides, the CDR3 is TGTGCCAGCAGTCCAGGGACTAGCGGGGGAAGGGAGACCCAGTACTTC. Residues: CASSPGTSGGRETQYF.

The chain uses TRBV28 and TRBJ1-4, with 8 nucleotides matching TRBD1. Germline trimming cut 2 bases from V and 8 bases from J; bases unmatched to any gene: 7. CDR3 length: 15 amino acids. From germline, CDR1 is MDHEN and CDR2 SYDVKM. The CDR3, as DNA: TGTGCCAGCAGTTTACCACAGGGGGGAGTGGAAAAACTGTTTTTT. Translation: CASSLPQGGVEKLFF.

This clone was seen more than once but under ten times. The chain is built from TRBV5-1 and TRBJ1-2, with TRBD1 identical over 7 bases. The V segment lost 4 bases and the J segment 3 bases; nucleotides outside the gene matches: 12. CDR1 and CDR2 from the germline V gene are SGHRS and YFSETQ. CDR3 length: 16 amino acids. CDR3 DNA: TGCGCCAGCAGCCCCACAAAATCTCAGGGGGACTATGGCTACACCTTC. Translating it yields CASSPTKSQGDYGYTF.

This rearrangement joins TRBV30 to TRBJ1-4, with D possibly matching TRBD1 (5 bases). CDR1 and CDR2 from the germline V gene are GTSNPN and SVGIG (reference sequence). The CDR3 has 13 amino acids. Between the trimmed V and J ends, which lost 5 bases and 7 bases, there was a span of 14 bases. CDR3 residues: CAWRGGTGEKLFF. The CDR3 bases are TGTGCCTGGCGTGGGGGTACAGGTGAAAAACTGTTTTTT.

The chain carries TRBV11-3 and TRBJ1-1; TRBD1 might be the D (5 bases). The V end lost 0 bases, the J end lost 2 bases, and 10 bases lay between the germline ends. Germline CDR1 reads SGHNT; CDR2 reads YENEEA. This CDR3 is 15 amino acids long. CDR3 protein: CASSLDGAVNTEAFF. As DNA, the CDR3 is TGTGCCAGCAGCTTAGATGGGGCAGTTAACACTGAAGCTTTCTTT.

J is TRBJ1-1 and V is TRBV5-1, with D possibly being TRBD1 (6 bases). The CDR3 totals 15 residues. CDR1 and CDR2 (germline): SGHRS, YFSETQ. Trimming pared 2 bases from V and 5 bases from J, leaving 16 bases between. CDR3 DNA: TGCGCCAGCAGCTTACTACAGGGAGGGAATACTGAAGCTTTCTTT. Translated, it gives CASSLLQGGNTEAFF.

The rearrangement links TRBV11-3 to TRBJ2-5; 12 bases are a match to TRBD1. With 5 bases clipped from V and 5 bases from J, the junction kept 6 bases outside the gene matches. This CDR3 comprises 15 residues. CDR1 SGHNT and CDR2 YENEEA come from the germline V gene. In DNA form, the CDR3 reads TGTGCCAGCAGCGGGGGACAGGGGGCGGCGGAGACCCAGTACTTC. Amino acids: CASSGGQGAAETQYF.

This clone was counted a single time. V is TRBV7-8 and J is TRBJ2-1; D is uncertain. The CDR3 loop spans 13 amino acids. The V end was cut by 3 bases, the J end by 4 bases, with 7 bases between. Germline V gene data show CDR1 as SGHVS and CDR2 as FQNEAQ. CDR3 sequence reads: CASSFGAYNEQFF. DNA of the CDR3: TGTGCCAGCAGCTTCGGAGCTTACAATGAGCAGTTCTTC.

The chain joins TRBV4-2 to TRBJ2-7, with D maybe TRBD1 (6 bases). The CDR3 loop spans 13 amino acids. V lost 2 bases and J 5 bases, leaving 10 bases between the germline ends. Per germline, CDR1 LGHNA and CDR2 YNFKEQ. For the CDR3, the DNA is TGTGCCAGCAGCCAACGACAGGTCCACGAGCAGTACTTC. Translation: CASSQRQVHEQYF.